This TCR beta chain was found in a study of T-cell memory formation after mild COVID-19. About the research overall: There were largely donor-specific TCR clusters. Whole-study results and caveats: Clones from the second wave (peaking day 37) had unconfirmed SARS-CoV-2 specificity. The appearance of some responding clones in pre-infection memory suggested that cross-reactive memory joined.

TCRdb analysed the 5' RACE reads with MiXCR anew, one entry per CDR3 protein. The repertoire includes under 250,000 distinct CDR3 sequences, 15% of them detected once, and more than 2% sits in the top ten. In the case of this clonotype: What it binds is not known.

Sample: PBMCs or a T cell subset sorted from them (not recorded which). The receptor was isolated from an adult woman who had mild COVID-19 (a few samples of this study predate the infection). Cell type and time point are not known.

The CDR3 reads CASGPSTGGIGETQYF. CDR3 coding DNA: TGTGCCAGCGGACCCTCGACAGGGGGAATCGGAGAGACCCAGTACTTC. J is TRBJ2-5 and V is TRBV12-3 or TRBV12-4; 9 positions agree with TRBD1. Trimming at V came to 8 bases and at J to 4 bases, leaving 14 bases not matched to a gene. The CDR3 contains 16 residues.